The clone carrying this T cell receptor beta chain was counted only a few times. Germline CDR1 MNHEY, CDR2 SVGAGI. With V trimmed by 0 bases and J by 10 bases, 15 bases remained unmatched. The CDR3 covers 18 residues. Each CDR3 protein is one row after TCRdb ran MiXCR on the RT-PCR reads. The sample contains hundreds of thousands of distinct CDR3 sequences, 13% to 15% of which appear only once. The sequence came from a female donor in good health, serving as a healthy control. Source material: memory CD4+ T cells from blood. This rearrangement joins TRBV6-5 to TRBJ1-6; 7 nucleotides align to TRBD1. In DNA, the CDR3 is TGTGCCAGCAGTTACTCGAACCTCCGACAGGGAACTGGGTCACCCCTCCACTTT. This encodes CASSYSNLRQGTGSPLHF.